This note documents a single T cell receptor beta chain sequence. Its antigen is undetermined. The source of the sample is a study of T-cell memory formation after mild COVID-19. Overall study findings and caveats: Clones that shrank (day 15 to 85) were balanced CD4/CD8, whereas later expanders leaned CD4+. Mostly located in CM and EM were contracting CD4+ clones, with contracting CD8+ clones located in EMRA. The appearance of some responding clones in pre-infection memory suggested that cross-reactive memory joined.

TCRdb ran MiXCR on the 5' RACE reads and lists one entry per CDR3 protein. Among about 350,000 distinct CDR3 sequences listed, about 13% were seen once. There are 13 residues in the CDR3. From germline, CDR1 is MNHEY and CDR2 SVGAGI. V was pared by 8 bases and J by 7 bases, with 14 bases between. Sequences were obtained from PBMCs or a T cell subset sorted from them (not recorded which). The chain links TRBV6-5 to TRBJ1-4, with no clear D. The source is a man aged 18 to 30 who had mild COVID-19 (a few samples of this study predate the infection). Cell type and time point are not known. The CDR3 coding sequence is TGTGCCAGCGGGGTTTCCCGGGGTGAAAAACTGTTTTTT. Protein sequence: CASGVSRGEKLFF.